The subject of this entry is one T cell receptor beta chain. Its antigen target is currently unknown. No qualities accompany the bases; no much larger clone lies one base away. At one collaborating source in Seattle, patients were enrolled during active infection and were followed longitudinally through the course of disease. Whole blood was collected in K2EDTA tubes by collaborating institutions according to the institutions' own protocols. For TCRbeta analysis, collaborator samples were shipped as frozen whole blood, as isolated PBMCs, or as DNA extracted from either sample type. V is cut back by 3 bases and J by 7 bases, with 15 bases in the junction unmatched. CDR1 and CDR2 (SGDLS, YYNGEE) derive from the germline V gene. Inclusive of the bounding cysteine and phenylalanine, the CDR3 is 16 residues long. Left in the record is the CDR3 DNA by itself, 48 bases read in frame from the first base. TCRbeta CDR3 regions were amplified from genomic DNA by means of the immunoSEQ Assay, a bias-controlled multiplex PCR. The paper's processing steps were these. The number of nucleated cells in each sample was estimated by amplification of reference gene primers within the assay. Sequence reads were collapsed and filtered to measure the absolute abundance of every unique TCRbeta CDR3 rearrangement. Productive Simpson clonality was computed per sample as the square root of Simpson's diversity index over productive rearrangements. This immuneACCESS table, as held by TCRdb, lists in-frame sequences with V and J called but not all clones. Of the missing ones, under half trace to an unresolved V gene in checked studies; the others have no known cause. V and J calls and clone size come straight from that table; D and trimming were deduced from the DNA. The sample data list over 150,000 clones, and around 86% of these were observed just once. The top ten hold 7.6% of the sample.

This entry belongs to a study of blood T cell repertoires in COVID-19 (dated by TCRdb to 2018 to 2021). Turning to the overall study: Samples covering the acute and convalescent phases of COVID-19 were provided by collaborators in the United States, Italy and Spain. The prospective study material was composed of cDNA or gDNA derived from T cells, B-cell-depleted T cells, or PBMCs. The dataset comprised deeply sampled blood TCRbeta repertoires from subjects exposed to, actively infected with, or recovered from COVID-19. The repertoires were released in a freely available public database meant as a resource for research on the immune response to SARS-CoV-2. Samples were obtained from the ongoing ImmuneRACE study (first 160 participants) and from over 1,000 subjects provided by 6 global collaborators. Sample metadata almost always included a de-identified subject ID, COVID-19 status, age in years and sex. Where HLA class I and class II types were available, the types were taken from metadata supplied by the sample provider, not from assay-based typing.

Broad study findings and their caveats: How much clinical and demographic metadata was included differed by source and by participant, and the metadata was provided uncurated.

Input material: peripheral blood. The chain joins TRBV9 to TRBJ2-7; TRBD2 lines up with 8 middle nucleotides. This sequence originates from a woman aged 65 to 85 with COVID-19, enrolled during active disease. CDR3 protein: CASSAEGGLGSEEQYF. The DNA sequence follows: TGTGCCAGCAGCGCGGAGGGGGGACTAGGTTCCGAAGAGCAGTACTTC.